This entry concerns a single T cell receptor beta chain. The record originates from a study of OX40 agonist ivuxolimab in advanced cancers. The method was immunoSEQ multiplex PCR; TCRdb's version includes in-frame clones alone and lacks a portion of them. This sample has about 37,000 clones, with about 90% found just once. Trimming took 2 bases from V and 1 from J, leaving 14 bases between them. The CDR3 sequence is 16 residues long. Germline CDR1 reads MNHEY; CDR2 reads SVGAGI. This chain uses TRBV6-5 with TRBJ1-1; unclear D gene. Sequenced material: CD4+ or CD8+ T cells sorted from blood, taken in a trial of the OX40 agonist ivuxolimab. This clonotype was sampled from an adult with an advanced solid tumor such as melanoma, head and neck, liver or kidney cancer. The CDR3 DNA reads TGTGCCAGCAGTTACGATCCGGGTCCCGCGAACACTGAAGCTTTCTTT. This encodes CASSYDPGPANTEAFF.